This T cell receptor (beta chain) derives from a study of blood T cell repertoires in COVID-19. Across the whole study: The analysed material was cDNA or gDNA that came from T cells, B-cell-depleted T cells, or PBMCs.

V lost 4 bases, J lost 4 bases, and 10 bases lay in between. CDR1 and CDR2 from the germline V gene are LNHDA and SQIVND (reference sequence). The length of the CDR3 is 14 residues. Enrolled through a virtual design, the participants were between roughly 18 and 90 years of age and came from around 25 US areas. Participant-given clinical history determined each cohort assignment. Methods used by the authors: By means of reference gene primer amplification, nucleated cell counts were estimated. Only in-frame clones appear in the TCRdb table, and some are missing; sequencing was by immunoSEQ multiplex PCR. V and J calls and clone size are those listed in that table; D and trimming were worked out from the DNA. The sample comprises 300,000 to 450,000 clones, around nine tenths of which are singletons, and 0.9% to 1.5% rests with the top ten.

The genes are TRBV19 and TRBJ1-4; D gene uncertain. Sequenced: PBMCs or T cells enriched from blood (not recorded which). This clonotype was sampled from a woman aged 18 to 35 who had recovered from COVID-19. The CDR3 spells CASSRRRFNEKLFF. CDR3 in DNA: TGTGCCAGTAGTAGACGCAGGTTTAATGAAAAACTGTTTTTT.